These 9 T cell receptor beta chains originate from one sample sequenced in a study of identical twins. TCRdb analysed the 5' RACE reads with MiXCR anew, one entry per CDR3 protein. Of 310,000 or so distinct CDR3 sequences in the sample, roughly 8.6% were seen once. The same sample was also used in a study of yellow fever vaccine responses in identical twins.

The material sequenced was memory (CD45RO+) T cells sorted from blood. All receptors derive from a woman in her late teens or twenties in good health.

The J gene is TRBJ2-3, the V gene TRBV5-1, with 10 bases lining up with TRBD1. V trimming: 4 bases; J trimming: 3 bases; junction bases outside the gene matches: 5. This CDR3 is 15 amino acids long. The germline V gene encodes CDR1 SGHRS and CDR2 YFSETQ. The CDR3 reads CASSTGQGSTDTQYF. The CDR3 DNA is TGCGCCAGCAGCACGGGACAGGGGTCGACAGATACGCAGTATTTT.

The rearrangement links TRBV24-1 to TRBJ2-3, with 8 bases identical to TRBD1. The ends lost 1 base at V and 4 bases at J; junction bases unmatched: 6. The length of the CDR3 is 16 residues. CDR1 and CDR2 (germline): KGHDR, SFDVKD. DNA of the CDR3: TGTGCCACCAGTGATTTAGGACAGGGTGTTCCAGATACGCAGTATTTT. Translating it yields CATSDLGQGVPDTQYF.

The sample holds a few counts of this clonotype. The V and J genes are TRBV5-1 and TRBJ2-3; a possible D gene is TRBD2 (6 bases). The V end was cut by 2 bases, the J end by 4 bases, with 20 bases between. CDR1 and CDR2 from the germline V gene are SGHRS and YFSETQ. This CDR3 region has 17 residues. The CDR3 loop reads CASSLTGGGTRPDTQYF. CDR3 DNA sequence: TGCGCCAGCAGCTTAACCGGGGGAGGTACCCGCCCAGATACGCAGTATTTT.

There are many counts of this clonotype. V is TRBV7-6 and J is TRBJ2-6, with TRBD2 identical over 12 bases. The ends lost 2 bases at V and 2 bases at J; junction bases unmatched: 4. Germline V gene sequence: CDR1 SGHVS, CDR2 FNYEAQ. The CDR3 runs 18 residues. The CDR3 DNA is TGTGCCAGCAGCTTACTAGCGGGGGGGCTTACTGGGGCCAACGTCCTGACTTTC. Translation: CASSLLAGGLTGANVLTF.

This clonotype has a count of ten or more. V and J are TRBV3-1 and TRBJ2-1, with D uncertain. Germline lookup yields CDR1 LGHDT and CDR2 YNNKEL (reference sequence). This CDR3 is built from 13 residues. V gave up 1 base and J gave up 8 bases, with 9 bases separating them. The CDR3 spells CASSQGSGHEQFF. The DNA of the CDR3 is TGTGCCAGCAGCCAAGGGTCAGGCCATGAGCAGTTCTTC.

In its sample, this clonotype was seen a few times. The rearrangement links TRBV27 to TRBJ1-5, with a weak D call TRBD1 (6 bases). Trimming left V 4 bases short and J 5 bases short, with 15 bases between. Germline V gives CDR1 MNHEY, CDR2 SMNVEV (reference sequence). The CDR3 contains 15 residues. CDR3 amino acids: CASSSNRESHQPQHF. In DNA, the CDR3 is TGTGCCAGCAGTTCCAACAGGGAAAGTCATCAGCCCCAGCATTTT.

In this sample, this clonotype turned up a few times. The chain uses TRBV7-9 and TRBJ1-1; the match to TRBD1 covers 9 bases. CDR3 size: 15 residues. The ends lost 2 bases at V and 4 bases at J; junction bases unmatched: 5. Germline V gene sequence: CDR1 SEHNR, CDR2 FQNEAQ (reference sequence). The CDR3 sequence is CASSLRDRVLTEAFF. The CDR3 nucleotides read TGTGCCAGCAGCTTAAGGGACAGGGTCCTCACTGAAGCTTTCTTT.

About this clonotype itself: A much larger clonotype is one base distant, so this may be a read error. This chain joins TRBV12-3 or TRBV12-4 and TRBJ2-5, with 10 bases identical to TRBD2. Trimming removed 8 bases from V and 6 bases from J; junction bases left unmatched: 21. CDR3 length: 18 residues. The CDR3 sequence: CASCPRASGSKNAKTQYF. The CDR3 DNA is TGTGCCAGCTGTCCACGCGCTAGCGGGAGCAAAAACGCGAAGACCCAGTACTTC.

The chain is built from TRBV6-1 and TRBJ2-1, with 11 bases that match TRBD2. V was pared by 6 bases and J by 6 bases, with 7 bases of the junction left unmatched. The CDR3 extends over 15 amino acids. Germline V gene sequence: CDR1 MNHNS, CDR2 SASEGT. The CDR3 is CASRTIAGGPNEQFF. The DNA for the CDR3 is TGTGCCAGCAGGACCATAGCGGGGGGGCCCAATGAGCAGTTCTTC.